These 12 T cell receptor beta chains came from one sample sequenced in a study of cytomegalovirus exposure and HLA in healthy donors. It was with 60 Vbeta and 13 Jbeta primers that the PCR ran. The assay was immunoSEQ multiplex PCR, and TCRdb's table has in-frame clones only and misses some. The sample lists 150,000 to 200,000 clones; roughly 80% were seen once. Sample: PBMCs. The receptors were gathered from a woman aged 40 to 50 in good health and CMV-seropositive.

J is TRBJ1-1 and V is TRBV21-1; no DNA check was done on the table's D call, TRBD1. TRBV21-1 is marked as a pseudogene. This CDR3 spans 15 amino acids. CDR3 amino acids: CASSKVVTGGAAAFF. CDR3 DNA: TGTGCCAGCAGCAAAGTAGTGACAGGGGGCGCGGCAGCTTTCTTT.

The chain employs TRBV11-2 and TRBJ2-1; 9 nucleotides align to TRBD2. This CDR3 spans 15 amino acids. Germline CDR1 is SGHAT and CDR2 is FQNNGV. Germline trimming cut 3 bases from V and 4 bases from J; bases unmatched to any gene: 4. The CDR3 here is CASSFSGSTYNEQFF. The CDR3 nucleotides are TGTGCCAGCAGCTTTAGCGGGAGCACATACAATGAGCAGTTCTTC. Supplemented by reference TRBV11-2 and TRBJ2-1, the full variable domain reads EAGVAQSPRYKIIEKRQSVAFWCNPISGHATLYWYQQILGQGPKLLIQFQNNGVVDDSQLPKDRFSAERLKGVDSTLKIQPAKLEDSAVYLCASSFSGSTYNEQFFGPGTRLTVL.

This chain connects TRBV28 to TRBJ2-7; the D gene is possibly TRBD2 (7 bases). The ends were cut back, 6 bases at V and 5 bases at J, with 14 bases in the middle. Germline V gene sequence: CDR1 MDHEN, CDR2 SYDVKM. The CDR3 length is 13 residues. In nucleotides, the CDR3 is TGTGCCAGCAGGAGAGGGGGGGGAGACGAGCAGTACTTC. Encoded protein: CASRRGGGDEQYF.

As to this clone: It is likely a read error, because the conserved phenylalanine at the end of the CDR3 is missing. The chain links TRBV15 to TRBJ2-7, with unresolved D. The germline V and J ends were trimmed by 1 base and 6 bases, with 7 bases remaining between them. CDR1 LNHNV and CDR2 YYDKDF come from the germline V gene (reference sequence). The CDR3 spans 12 residues. The CDR3 here is CATSRVGLEQYL. Written as DNA, the CDR3 is TGTGCCACCAGCAGAGTTGGGCTCGAGCAGTACCTC.

V usage is TRBV15 and J usage is TRBJ2-7; TRBD1 matches at 10 bases. The CDR3 consists of 15 residues. CDR1 and CDR2 from the germline V gene are LNHNV and YYDKDF (reference sequence). J lost 1 base, V lost 5 bases, and 5 bases had no gene match. Here the CDR3 reads CATSEGTGVSYEQYF. CDR3 DNA sequence: TGTGCCACCAGCGAGGGGACAGGGGTATCCTACGAGCAGTACTTC.

Turning to this clone: Other DNA sequences of this sample code for an identical CDR3. The CDR3 loop reads CASSLASGSYNEQFF. DNA of the CDR3: TGTGCCAGCAGCTTGGCTAGCGGGAGTTACAATGAGCAGTTCTTC. The rearrangement uses TRBV5-8 and TRBJ2-1, with 10 bases fitting TRBD2. J lost 4 bases, V lost 0 bases, and 1 base had no gene match. CDR1 is SGHTS and CDR2 is YDEGEE in the germline V gene. The CDR3 has 15 residues.

The chain uses TRBV6-7 and TRBJ2-7; the match to TRBD2 covers 11 bases. TRBV6-7 is treated as an ORF (open reading frame) with a function not yet certain. The CDR3 extends over 14 amino acids. The V segment lost 5 bases and the J segment 5 bases; nucleotides outside the gene matches: 5. As DNA, the CDR3 is TGTGCCAGCAGTCGGCTAGCGGGAGGTCACGAGCAGTACTTC. Amino acids: CASSRLAGGHEQYF.

V usage is TRBV9 and J usage is TRBJ1-1, with 7 bases lining up with TRBD1. This CDR3 comprises 12 residues. Per germline, CDR1 SGDLS and CDR2 YYNGEE. V lost 4 bases and J lost 7; bases outside the gene matches: 4. Here the CDR3 DNA reads TGTGCCAGCAGCCGGGGACAGCGTGAAGCTTTCTTT. Translation: CASSRGQREAFF.

The gene calls are TRBV7-2 and TRBJ1-2; the D gene is possibly TRBD1 (5 bases). V was trimmed by 2 bases and J by 7 bases, leaving 17 bases between them. The CDR3 is 15 amino acids. Germline CDR1 reads SGHTA; CDR2 reads FQGNSA. The CDR3 is CASSLFRGSEAGYTF. The CDR3 region has the DNA TGTGCCAGCAGCTTATTCCGGGGGTCGGAGGCTGGCTACACCTTC.

The chain is built from TRBV28 and TRBJ1-1; D not resolved. CDR1 and CDR2 (germline): MDHEN, SYDVKM. This CDR3 contains 14 residues. The V and J ends lost 11 bases and 1 base respectively, with 17 bases between them. The CDR3 sequence: CAGIGGRSNTEAFF. CDR3 DNA: TGTGCCGGCATTGGAGGGCGGTCGAACACTGAAGCTTTCTTT. The full variable domain, in which reference TRBV28 and TRBJ1-1 provide the parts outside the CDR3, is DVKVTQSSRYLVKRTGEKVFLECVQDMDHENMFWYRQDPGLGLRLIYFSYDVKMKEKGDIPEGYSVSREKKERFSLILESASTNQTSMYLCAGIGGRSNTEAFFGQGTRLTVV.

The V call is TRBV11-1, the J call TRBJ1-1; D perhaps matches TRBD1 (6 bases). The germline V and J ends were trimmed by 2 bases and 3 bases, with 13 bases remaining between them. Germline loops: CDR1 SGHAT, CDR2 FQDESV (reference sequence). The CDR3 contains 15 residues. CDR3 nucleotide sequence: TGTGCCAGCAGCTTACGGGCAGGGGCATACACTGAAGCTTTCTTT. Translated: CASSLRAGAYTEAFF. The complete variable domain, with remaining parts taken from reference TRBV11-1 and TRBJ1-1, reads EAEVAQSPRYKITEKSQAVAFWCDPISGHATLYWYRQILGQGPELLVQFQDESVVDDSQLPKDRFSAERLKGVDSTLKIQPAELGDSAMYLCASSLRAGAYTEAFFGQGTRLTVV.

The gene calls are TRBV28 and TRBJ2-7; 8 nucleotides agree with TRBD2. Germline CDR1 is MDHEN and CDR2 is SYDVKM. CDR3 length equals 12 residues. The CDR3 DNA is TGTGCAACCCAGCGGGGGCGCTACGAGCAGTACTTC. As protein: CATQRGRYEQYF. The whole variable domain, filled in from reference TRBV28 and TRBJ2-7, reads DVKVTQSSRYLVKRTGEKVFLECVQDMDHENMFWYRQDPGLGLRLIYFSYDVKMKEKGDIPEGYSVSREKKERFSLILESASTNQTSMYLCATQRGRYEQYFGPGTRLTVT.